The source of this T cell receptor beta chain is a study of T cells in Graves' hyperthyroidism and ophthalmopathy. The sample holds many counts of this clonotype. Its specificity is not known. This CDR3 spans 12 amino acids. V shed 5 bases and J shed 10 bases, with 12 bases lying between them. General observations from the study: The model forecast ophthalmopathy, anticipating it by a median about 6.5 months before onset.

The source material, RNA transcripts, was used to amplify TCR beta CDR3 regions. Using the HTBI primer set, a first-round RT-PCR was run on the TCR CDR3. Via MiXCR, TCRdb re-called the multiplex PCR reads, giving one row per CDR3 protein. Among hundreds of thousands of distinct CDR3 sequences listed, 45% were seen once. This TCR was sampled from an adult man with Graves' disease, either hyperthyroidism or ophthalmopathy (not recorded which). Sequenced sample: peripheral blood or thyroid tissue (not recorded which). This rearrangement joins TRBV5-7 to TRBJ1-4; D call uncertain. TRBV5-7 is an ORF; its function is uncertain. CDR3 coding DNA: TGTGCCAGCAGTCCAGATGGTGGAAAACTGTTTTTT. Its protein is CASSPDGGKLFF.